These T cell receptor beta chains were read from a single sample in a study of T cells after yellow fever vaccination. Via MiXCR, TCRdb re-called the 5' RACE reads, giving one row per CDR3 protein. The data show more than 200,000 distinct CDR3 sequences, over 3% seen once. Material: PBMCs, obtained 15 days after the yellow fever booster vaccination. The source of these receptors is a man in his late teens or twenties who received the YFV17D yellow fever vaccine. Both conserved end residues are part of each CDR3. D genes are given only for firm matches. Clone size is given as once, few, many or a size class.

length	V	J	D	size	CDR3	DNA
16	TRBV5-1	TRBJ2-5	-	many	CASSLYYGAASETQYF	TGCGCCAGCAGCTTGTATTATGGGGCGGCCTCTGAGACCCAGTACTTC
15	TRBV24-1	TRBJ2-3	TRBD1	many	CATSVRDSHTDTQYF	TGTGCCACCAGTGTCCGGGACAGTCACACAGATACGCAGTATTTT
11	TRBV20-1	TRBJ2-3	-	many	CSAPRTDTQYF	TGCAGTGCACCAAGGACAGATACGCAGTATTTT
16	TRBV4-3	TRBJ1-3	-	many	CASSQDSVGSGNTIYF	TGCGCCAGCAGCCAAGACAGCGTCGGTTCTGGAAACACCATATATTTT
13	TRBV5-6	TRBJ2-1	TRBD2	many	CASSLVSGNEQFF	TGTGCCAGCAGCTTGGTGAGCGGGAACGAGCAGTTCTTC
13	TRBV11-3	TRBJ1-5	-	few	CASSPGAWGPQHF	TGTGCCAGCAGCCCAGGGGCGTGGGGGCCCCAGCATTTT
16	TRBV5-1	TRBJ1-6	-	many	CASSLVGGSDNSPLHF	TGCGCCAGCAGCTTGGTCGGGGGATCGGATAATTCACCCCTCCACTTT
15	TRBV4-2	TRBJ1-2	-	many	CASSQGSVGSYGYTF	TGTGCCAGCAGCCAAGGGAGCGTCGGGAGCTATGGCTACACCTTC
15	TRBV6-5	TRBJ2-7	TRBD1	many	CASSYSTGVTYEQYF	TGTGCCAGCAGTTACTCGACAGGGGTCACCTACGAGCAGTACTTC
14	TRBV5-6	TRBJ1-1	-	many	CASSLGGLGFEAFF	TGTGCCAGCAGCTTGGGTGGACTCGGTTTTGAAGCTTTCTTT
16	TRBV5-1	TRBJ2-2	-	few	CASSLDDGRITGELFF	TGCGCCAGCAGCTTGGATGACGGACGGATCACCGGGGAGCTGTTTTTT
13	TRBV7-7	TRBJ2-5	TRBD1	few	CASSFGTVETQYF	TGTGCCAGCAGCTTTGGGACAGTTGAAACCCAGTACTTC
17	TRBV9	TRBJ1-3	-	many	CASSVASRGTAGNTIYF	TGTGCCAGCAGCGTAGCAAGCCGGGGAACCGCTGGAAACACCATATATTTT
14	TRBV20-1	TRBJ1-2	-	few	CSARVGGARYGYTF	TGCAGTGCTAGAGTCGGAGGGGCAAGGTATGGCTACACCTTC